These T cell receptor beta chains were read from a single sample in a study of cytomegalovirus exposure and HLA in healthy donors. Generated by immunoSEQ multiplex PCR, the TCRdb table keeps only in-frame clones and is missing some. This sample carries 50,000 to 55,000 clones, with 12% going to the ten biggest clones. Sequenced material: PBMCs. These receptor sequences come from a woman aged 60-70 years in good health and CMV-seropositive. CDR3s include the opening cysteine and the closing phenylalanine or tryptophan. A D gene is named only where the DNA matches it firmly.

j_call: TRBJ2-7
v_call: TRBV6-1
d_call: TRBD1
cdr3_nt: TGTGCCAGCAGTGTTGGTCAGGGGGTCTACGAGCAGTACTTC
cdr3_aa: CASSVGQGVYEQYF

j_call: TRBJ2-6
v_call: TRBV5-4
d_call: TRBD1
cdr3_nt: TGTGCCAGCAGCCCCCGGACAGGGGGCGTCTCTGGGGCCAACGTCCTGACTTTC
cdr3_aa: CASSPRTGGVSGANVLTF

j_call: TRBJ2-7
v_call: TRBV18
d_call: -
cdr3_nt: TGTGCCAGCTCACCACTTAGCCAACGGTACGAGCAGTACTTC
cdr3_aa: CASSPLSQRYEQYF

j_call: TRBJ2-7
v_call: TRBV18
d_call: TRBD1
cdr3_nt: TGTGCCAGCTCACGGGAGGGACAGGGGTACGAGCAGTACTTC
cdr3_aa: CASSREGQGYEQYF

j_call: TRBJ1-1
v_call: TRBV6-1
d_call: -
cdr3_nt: TGTGCCAGCAGGGCCGAGGGCCTTCTGGTCACTGAAGCTTTCTTT
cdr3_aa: CASRAEGLLVTEAFF

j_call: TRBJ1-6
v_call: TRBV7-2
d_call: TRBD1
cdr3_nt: TGTGCCAGCAGCTTAGACAGGGGGAGCTCCTATAATTCACCCCTCCACTTT
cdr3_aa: CASSLDRGSSYNSPLHF

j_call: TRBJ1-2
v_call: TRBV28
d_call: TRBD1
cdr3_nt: TGTGCCAGCAGTTTATTAACAACAGGGGGCTCGAGGGGCTACACCTTC
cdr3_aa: CASSLLTTGGSRGYTF

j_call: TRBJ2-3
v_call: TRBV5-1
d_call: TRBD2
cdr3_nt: TGCGCCAGCAGCTTGGGAACTAGCGGGGGGCCGGGAGGAGATACGCAGTATTTT
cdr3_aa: CASSLGTSGGPGGDTQYF

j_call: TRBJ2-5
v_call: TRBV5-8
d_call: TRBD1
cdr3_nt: TGTGCCAGCACCCGGGACAGGGGAGAGACCCAGTACTTC
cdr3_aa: CASTRDRGETQYF

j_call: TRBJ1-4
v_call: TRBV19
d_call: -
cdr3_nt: TGTGCCAGTAGGGTGGGAGTCGGGGAAAACGAAAAACTGTTTTTT
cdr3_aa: CASRVGVGENEKLFF

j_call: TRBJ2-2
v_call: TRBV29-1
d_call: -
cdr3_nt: TGCAGCGTCAAATTCACAGGGACCGGGGAGCTGTTTTTT
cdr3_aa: CSVKFTGTGELFF

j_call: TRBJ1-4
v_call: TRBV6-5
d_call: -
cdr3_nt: TGTGCCAGCAGTCCTCCTACCAGGGAAAAACTGTTTTTT
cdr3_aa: CASSPPTREKLFF

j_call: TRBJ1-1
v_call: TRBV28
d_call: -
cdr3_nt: TGTGCCAGCAGTGCCCGTCTTGGGCGTCAAGCTGAAGCTTTCTTT
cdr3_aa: CASSARLGRQAEAFF

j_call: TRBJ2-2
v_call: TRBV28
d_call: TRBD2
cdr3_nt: TGTGCCAGCAGTTTACTAGCGGGGGGGCTGGGGGAGCTGTTTTTT
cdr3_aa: CASSLLAGGLGELFF

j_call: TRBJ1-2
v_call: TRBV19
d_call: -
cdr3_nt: TGTGCCAGTAGTTCCTCGCGAGACTCCTATGGCTACACCTTC
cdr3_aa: CASSSSRDSYGYTF

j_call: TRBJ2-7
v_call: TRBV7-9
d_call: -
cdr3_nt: TGTGCCAGCAGCTTAGAGGTTTGGGGGGACTACGAGCAGTACTTC
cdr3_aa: CASSLEVWGDYEQYF

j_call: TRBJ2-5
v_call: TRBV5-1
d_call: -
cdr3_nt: TGCGCCAGCAGCTTGGGGCCCTTCCAAGAGACCCAGTACTTC
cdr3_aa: CASSLGPFQETQYF

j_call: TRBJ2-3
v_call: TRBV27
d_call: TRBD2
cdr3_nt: TGTGCCACTAGGACTAGCGGGGGGGCGTATACGCAGTATTTT
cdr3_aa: CATRTSGGAYTQYF

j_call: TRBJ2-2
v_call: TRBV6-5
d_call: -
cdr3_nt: TGTGCCAGCAGTTACAGCGAAGAGAACACCGGGGAGCTGTTTTTT
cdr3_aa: CASSYSEENTGELFF

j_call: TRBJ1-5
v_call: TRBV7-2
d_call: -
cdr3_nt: TGTGCCAGCAGCAGGGGGTCGGCAAGCAATCAGCCCCAGCATTTT
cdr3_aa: CASSRGSASNQPQHF

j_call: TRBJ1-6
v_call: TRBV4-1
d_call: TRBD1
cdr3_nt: TGCGCCAGCAGCCAGGGGACAGGGGCAAATTCACCCCTCCACTTT
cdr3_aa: CASSQGTGANSPLHF

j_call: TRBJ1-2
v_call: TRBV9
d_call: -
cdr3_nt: TGTGCCAGCAGCGTAGATATAAACTATGGCTACACCTTC
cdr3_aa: CASSVDINYGYTF

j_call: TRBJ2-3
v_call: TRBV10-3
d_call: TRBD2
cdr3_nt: TGTGCCACCGGCGGGGGGGAGTGGGGGACAGATACGCAGTATTTT
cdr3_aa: CATGGGEWGTDTQYF

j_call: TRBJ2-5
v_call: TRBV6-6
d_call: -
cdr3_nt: TGTGCCAGCAGTTACGCTGACACCGACCAAGGAGAGACCCAGTACTTC
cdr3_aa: CASSYADTDQGETQYF

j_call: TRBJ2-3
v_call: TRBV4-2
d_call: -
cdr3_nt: TGTGCCAGCAGCCAAGACAACACAGATACGCAGTATTTT
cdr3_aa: CASSQDNTDTQYF

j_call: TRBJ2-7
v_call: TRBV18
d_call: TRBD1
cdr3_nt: TGTGCCAGCTCACTAGGGACAGGGGGCCACGAGCAGTACTTC
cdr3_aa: CASSLGTGGHEQYF

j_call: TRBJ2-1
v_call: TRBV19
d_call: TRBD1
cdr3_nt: TGTGCCAGTAGTATAGAACCAAGGACAGGCTACAATGAGCAGTTCTTC
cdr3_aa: CASSIEPRTGYNEQFF

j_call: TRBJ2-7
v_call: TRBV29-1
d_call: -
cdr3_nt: TGCAGCGTTGATGAGGGGGTAGACGAGCAGTACTTC
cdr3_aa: CSVDEGVDEQYF

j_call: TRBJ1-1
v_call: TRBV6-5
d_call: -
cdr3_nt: TGTGCCAGCAGTTACGTCGTGGAGGCCACTGAAGCTTTCTTT
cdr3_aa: CASSYVVEATEAFF

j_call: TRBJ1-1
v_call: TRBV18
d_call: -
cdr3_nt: TGTGCCAGCTACGTACAGACAAACACTGAAGCTTTCTTT
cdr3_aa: CASYVQTNTEAFF

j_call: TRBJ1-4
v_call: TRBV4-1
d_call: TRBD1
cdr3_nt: TGCGCCAGCAGCCCGACAGGGGCGGCTAATGAAAAACTGTTTTTT
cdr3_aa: CASSPTGAANEKLFF

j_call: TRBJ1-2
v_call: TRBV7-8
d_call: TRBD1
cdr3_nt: TGTGCCAGCAGCTTAGGCCAGGGGGCTGGGGCTGACTACACCTTC
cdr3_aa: CASSLGQGAGADYTF

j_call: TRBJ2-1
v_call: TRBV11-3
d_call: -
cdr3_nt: TGTGCCAGCAGCCTTGACAGTGAGCAGTTCTTC
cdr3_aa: CASSLDSEQFF

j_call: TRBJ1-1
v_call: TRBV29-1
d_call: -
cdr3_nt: TGCAGCGTTGTGGAAACAGGGCTGGGAATGAACACTGAAGCTTTCTTT
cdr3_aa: CSVVETGLGMNTEAFF

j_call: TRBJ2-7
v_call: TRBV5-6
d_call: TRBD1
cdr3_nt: TGTGCCAGCAGCGCGGACAGGGGAAGGTCCTACGAGCAGTACTTC
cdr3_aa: CASSADRGRSYEQYF

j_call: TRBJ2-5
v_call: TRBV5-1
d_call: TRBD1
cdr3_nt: TGCGCCAGCAGCGCCGGGACAGGGGGAGAGACCCAGTACTTC
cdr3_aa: CASSAGTGGETQYF

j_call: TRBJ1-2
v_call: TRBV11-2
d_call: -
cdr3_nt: TGTGCCAGCAGCTCCGGGACACCGAACTATGGCTACACCTTC
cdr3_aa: CASSSGTPNYGYTF

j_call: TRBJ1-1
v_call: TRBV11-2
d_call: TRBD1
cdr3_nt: TGTGCCAGCAGCCCATCGACAGGGGCTATGAACACTGAAGCTTTCTTT
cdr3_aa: CASSPSTGAMNTEAFF

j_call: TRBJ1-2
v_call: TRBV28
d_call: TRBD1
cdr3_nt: TGTGCCAGCAGTTCCCCGACAGGGAGGTTTAACTATGGCTACACCTTC
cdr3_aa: CASSSPTGRFNYGYTF

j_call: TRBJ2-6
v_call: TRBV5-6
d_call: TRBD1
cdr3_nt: TGTGCCAGCAGCTCCCGTATAGTGGAAGGGGGCTACTGGGCCAACGTCCTGACTTTC
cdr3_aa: CASSSRIVEGGYWANVLTF

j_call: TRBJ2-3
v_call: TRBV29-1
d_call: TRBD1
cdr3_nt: TGCAGCGTTGAGACAGGGAAGAGTACGCAGTATTTT
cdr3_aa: CSVETGKSTQYF

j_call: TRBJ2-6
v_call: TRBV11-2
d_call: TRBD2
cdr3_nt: TGTGCCAGCAGCCTCAGTGGGGGGGCTGGGGCCAACGTCCTGACTTTC
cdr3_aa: CASSLSGGAGANVLTF

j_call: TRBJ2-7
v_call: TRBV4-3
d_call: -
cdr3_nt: TGCGCCAGCAGCCAGTCCCCTGCCGGACAGGGAGGGAACGAGCAGTACTTC
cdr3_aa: CASSQSPAGQGGNEQYF

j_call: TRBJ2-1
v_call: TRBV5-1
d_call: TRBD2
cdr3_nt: TGCGCCAGCAGCTTGGCGGGGGGGTCGAACTCCTACAATGAGCAGTTCTTC
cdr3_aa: CASSLAGGSNSYNEQFF

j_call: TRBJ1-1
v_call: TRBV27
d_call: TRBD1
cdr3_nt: TGTGCCAGCAGTTGGGCCCCACAGGGGACTACTGAAGCTTTCTTT
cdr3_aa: CASSWAPQGTTEAFF

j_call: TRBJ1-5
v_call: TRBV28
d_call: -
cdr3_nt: TGTGCCAGCAGTTCCTCTGGGAGGGGAGGTCAGCCCCAGCATTTT
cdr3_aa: CASSSSGRGGQPQHF

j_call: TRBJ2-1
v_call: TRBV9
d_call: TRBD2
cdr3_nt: TGTGCCAGCAGCCCGAGCGGGAGCTCCTACAATGAGCAGTTCTTC
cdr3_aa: CASSPSGSSYNEQFF

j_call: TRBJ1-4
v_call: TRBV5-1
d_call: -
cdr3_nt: TGCGCCAGCAGCTCCCTCAACGAGGAAAAACTGTTTTTT
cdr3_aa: CASSSLNEEKLFF

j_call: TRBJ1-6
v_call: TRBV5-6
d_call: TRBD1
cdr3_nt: TGTGCCAGCAAACTAACCGCGGGACAGGGGGCTTCACCCCTCCACTTT
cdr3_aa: CASKLTAGQGASPLHF

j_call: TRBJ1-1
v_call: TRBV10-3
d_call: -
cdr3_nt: TGTGCCATCAGTGATCGGGTTACTGAAGCTTTCTTT
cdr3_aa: CAISDRVTEAFF

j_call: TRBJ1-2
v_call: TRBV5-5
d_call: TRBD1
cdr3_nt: TGTGCCAGCAGCTTGGACGACTGGGACAGGGGGCACGGCTACACCTTC
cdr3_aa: CASSLDDWDRGHGYTF

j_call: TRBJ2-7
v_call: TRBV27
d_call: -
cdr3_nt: TGTGCCAGCAGTTACAGGACCGCCCCCTACGAGCAGTACTTC
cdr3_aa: CASSYRTAPYEQYF

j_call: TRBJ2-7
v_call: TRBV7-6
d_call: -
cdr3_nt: TGTGCCAGCAGCCGACAGACCAGCTCCTACGAGCAGTACTTC
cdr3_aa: CASSRQTSSYEQYF

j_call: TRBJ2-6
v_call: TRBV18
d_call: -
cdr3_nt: TGTGCCAGCCCAACGGGGGTACATGGGGCCAACGTCCTGACTTTC
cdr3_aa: CASPTGVHGANVLTF

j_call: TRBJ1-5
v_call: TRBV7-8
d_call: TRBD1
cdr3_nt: TGTGCCAGCAGCCTAAGGACAGGGGGCAATCAGCCCCAGCATTTT
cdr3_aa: CASSLRTGGNQPQHF